This entry lists 26 T cell receptor beta chains sequenced from one sample in a study of T cells expressing NK-cell markers. TCRdb reprocessed the 5' RACE reads and stores each CDR3 protein as one record, lacking DNA. Found here are about 390,000 distinct CDR3 sequences; the top ten clones hold about 10%. Sequencing input: blood T cells: a sorted CD56 or NKG2C T cell subset, CD4+ or CD8+ T cells, or bulk PBMC T cells (not recorded which). Every receptor here comes from a woman aged 45-65 years in good health.

This chain connects TRBV9 to TRBJ2-2; TCRdb picks TRBD2, but there is no DNA to check that call. CDR1 and CDR2 from the germline V gene are SGDLS and YYNGEE. CDR3 length equals 18 residues. CDR3 in amino acids: CASSVDPIVRDPTGELFF.

This chain joins TRBV9 and TRBJ2-5. Germline loops: CDR1 SGDLS, CDR2 YYNGEE. This CDR3 is 14 amino acids long. CDR3 region: CASSSRMRPGTQYF.

This chain connects TRBV10-2 to TRBJ2-1; TCRdb's D call, TRBD2, is unchecked because there is no DNA. Germline values: CDR1 WSHSY, CDR2 SAAADI. This CDR3 region has 17 residues. CDR3 loop: CASYGLAGGGNYNEQFF.

This chain connects TRBV5-6 to TRBJ2-3; the D gene TCRdb calls, TRBD2, cannot be checked with no DNA. Germline lookup yields CDR1 SGHDT and CDR2 YYEEEE. The CDR3 length is 16 residues. The CDR3 sequence: CASSFPSLSSPRTQYF.

The V call is TRBV29-1, the J call TRBJ2-1; TCRdb proposes TRBD1, but this gene call is untestable without DNA. Germline CDR1 and CDR2: SQVTM and ANQGSEA. CDR3 length: 12 residues. CDR3 loop: CSVGGGWNEQFF.

The rearrangement uses TRBV6-5 and TRBJ1-5; TCRdb's D gene call, TRBD1, goes unchecked for lack of DNA. Per germline, CDR1 MNHEY and CDR2 SVGAGI. The CDR3 covers 14 residues. The CDR3 loop reads CASGTTGAIQPQHF.

The chain combines TRBV27 with TRBJ2-5; the D call of TRBD2 rests on TCRdb alone, since no DNA is present to check it. CDR3 length equals 16 residues. CDR1 and CDR2 (germline): MNHEY, SMNVEV (reference sequence). The CDR3 sequence is CASSLSAGLRQETQYF.

The chain uses TRBV19 and TRBJ1-1. The germline CDR1 and CDR2 sequences are LNHDA and SQIVND (reference sequence). The length of the CDR3 is 16 residues. CDR3: CASSIDSRSERTEAFF.

V gene TRBV13 combines with J gene TRBJ2-2. CDR3 size: 17 residues. Germline V gives CDR1 PRHDT, CDR2 FYEKMQ (reference sequence). This CDR3 reads CASSFGQAAGGGGELFF.

The CDR3 here is CATSSAGSPLHF. This chain uses TRBV24-1 with TRBJ1-6. The length of the CDR3 is 12 residues. Germline-derived CDR1 and CDR2 are KGHDR and SFDVKD.

V gene TRBV20-1 combines with J gene TRBJ2-7; there is no DNA to check the TCRdb D call of TRBD2. This CDR3 spans 15 amino acids. The V gene's germline CDR1 is DFQATT and CDR2 SNEGSKA (reference sequence). Here the CDR3 reads CSARDIGRTTYEQYF.

The CDR3 region is CASGNRYQETQYF. The chain employs TRBV6-5 and TRBJ2-5. Germline values: CDR1 MNHEY, CDR2 SVGAGI. The CDR3 contains 13 residues.

The chain couples TRBV20-1 to TRBJ2-4; there is no DNA to check the TCRdb D call of TRBD1. CDR1 and CDR2 from the germline V gene are DFQATT and SNEGSKA (reference sequence). This CDR3 has 13 residues. This CDR3 is CSAKPLGENIQYF.

The chain carries TRBV29-1 and TRBJ1-1. CDR3 length: 13 residues. CDR1 is SQVTM and CDR2 is ANQGSEA in the germline V gene. CDR3 amino acids: CSVLGGDLTEAFF.

The chain uses TRBV10-2 and TRBJ2-3; the TCRdb call, TRBD1, lacks DNA for checking. The CDR3 runs to 15 residues. Germline-derived CDR1 and CDR2 are WSHSY and SAAADI. The CDR3 protein is CASRTGGGRTDTQYF.

The gene calls are TRBV24-1 and TRBJ2-1; there is no DNA to check the TCRdb D call of TRBD2. In germline, CDR1 is KGHDR, CDR2 SFDVKD. CDR3 length: 15 amino acids. CDR3 in amino acids: CATSALAGVYDEQFF.

The chain employs TRBV6-5 and TRBJ1-1; TCRdb's D call, TRBD1, is unchecked because there is no DNA. The CDR3 is 18 residues long. The V gene's germline CDR1 is MNHEY and CDR2 SVGAGI. The CDR3 here is CASSYSRTQGQGRTEAFF.

This chain links TRBV5-1 with TRBJ1-1; TCRdb's D gene call, TRBD1, goes unchecked for lack of DNA. Germline CDR1 is SGHRS and CDR2 is YFSETQ. This CDR3 has 14 residues. The CDR3 sequence is CASNPGPMNTEAFF. The entire variable domain, with the rest obtained from reference TRBV5-1 and TRBJ1-1, is as follows: KAGVTQTPRYLIKTRGQQVTLSCSPISGHRSVSWYQQTPGQGLQFLFEYFSETQRNKGNFPGRFSGRQFSNSRSEMNVSTLELGDSALYLCASNPGPMNTEAFFGQGTRLTVV.

The chain links TRBV6-1 to TRBJ2-2; TCRdb's D call of TRBD2 is untestable without DNA. Germline-derived CDR1 and CDR2 are MNHNS and SASEGT. CDR3 length: 15 residues. This CDR3 is CASSSGVGVAGELFF.

This chain connects TRBV3-1 to TRBJ2-3; TCRdb designates TRBD1, a call that cannot be tested without DNA. Germline V gene lookup returns CDR1 LGHDT and CDR2 YNNKEL (reference sequence). The CDR3 is 12 residues long. The CDR3 sequence: CASSQAQGPQYF.

The CDR3 reads CASSKGGGSSVDEQFF. The chain joins TRBV21-1 to TRBJ2-1; TCRdb's assignment of TRBD2 cannot be checked, as there is no DNA. TRBV21-1 is flagged as a pseudogene. The CDR3 is 16 residues long.

This chain joins TRBV29-1 and TRBJ2-1; the D call of TRBD2 rests on TCRdb alone, since no DNA is present to check it. The CDR3 has 15 amino acids. Germline V gene sequence: CDR1 SQVTM, CDR2 ANQGSEA. CDR3 protein: CSVEPSLAGDNEQFF.

The rearrangement links TRBV30 to TRBJ2-7; TCRdb calls TRBD1, which cannot be checked without DNA. Germline V gene lookup returns CDR1 GTSNPN and CDR2 SVGIG (reference sequence). The CDR3 is 17 residues long. Here the CDR3 reads CAWSVGRDRPSSYEQYF.

The chain combines TRBV18 with TRBJ2-5; the D gene TCRdb calls, TRBD2, cannot be checked with no DNA. CDR3 length: 14 amino acids. Germline CDR1 is KGHSH and CDR2 is LQKENI. CDR3 loop: CASSPRASEETQYF. The full variable domain, completed using reference TRBV18 and TRBJ2-5, is NAGVMQNPRHLVRRRGQEARLRCSPMKGHSHVYWYRQLPEEGLKFMVYLQKENIIDESGMPKERFSAEFPKEGPSILRIQQVVRGDSAAYFCASSPRASEETQYFGPGTRLLVL.

This chain joins TRBV29-1 and TRBJ2-3; TCRdb reports TRBD2, a call that lacks DNA to check it against. The CDR3 length is 15 residues. The V gene's germline CDR1 is SQVTM and CDR2 ANQGSEA. The CDR3 loop reads CSVHIAGAYTDTQYF.

V usage is TRBV6-1 and J usage is TRBJ1-1; TCRdb outputs TRBD1, but without DNA this stays unchecked. From germline, CDR1 is MNHNS and CDR2 SASEGT. There are 15 residues in the CDR3. The CDR3 sequence: CASSEGQGLNTEAFF.